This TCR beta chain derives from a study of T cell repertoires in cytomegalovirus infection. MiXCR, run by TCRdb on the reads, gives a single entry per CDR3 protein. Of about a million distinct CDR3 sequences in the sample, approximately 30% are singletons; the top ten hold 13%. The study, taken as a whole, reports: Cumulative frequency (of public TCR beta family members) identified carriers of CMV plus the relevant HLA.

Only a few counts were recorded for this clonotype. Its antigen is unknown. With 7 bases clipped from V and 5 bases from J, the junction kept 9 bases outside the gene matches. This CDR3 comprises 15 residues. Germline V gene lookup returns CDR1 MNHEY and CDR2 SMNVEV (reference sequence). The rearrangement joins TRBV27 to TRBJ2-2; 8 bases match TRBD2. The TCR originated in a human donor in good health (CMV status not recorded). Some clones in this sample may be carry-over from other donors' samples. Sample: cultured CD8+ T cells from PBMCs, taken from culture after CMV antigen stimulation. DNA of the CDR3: TGTGCCAGCATCTCGGGGGGGCCGTGGACCGGGGAGCTGTTTTTT. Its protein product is CASISGGPWTGELFF.